This T cell receptor (beta chain) was obtained from a study of blood T cell repertoires in COVID-19. Overall study context: From the United States, Italy and Spain came samples of acute and convalescent COVID-19.

The table came from immunoSEQ multiplex PCR; TCRdb's copy has only in-frame clones and leaves some out. The profile covers fewer than 80,000 clones, with over 85% appearing a single time and approximately 6% taken by the ten largest. The length of the CDR3 is 15 residues. Trimming removed 5 bases from V and 4 bases from J; junction bases left unmatched: 10. Per the germline V gene, CDR1 is SGHTA and CDR2 is FQGTGA. The specimen was peripheral blood. The chain combines TRBV7-3 with TRBJ2-7; 8 bases fit TRBD2. This sequence originates from a human donor in a cohort sampled during active COVID-19. The CDR3 protein is CASSLDGRGEYEQYF. The CDR3 region has the DNA TGTGCCAGCAGCCTAGACGGGAGGGGAGAGTACGAGCAGTACTTC.